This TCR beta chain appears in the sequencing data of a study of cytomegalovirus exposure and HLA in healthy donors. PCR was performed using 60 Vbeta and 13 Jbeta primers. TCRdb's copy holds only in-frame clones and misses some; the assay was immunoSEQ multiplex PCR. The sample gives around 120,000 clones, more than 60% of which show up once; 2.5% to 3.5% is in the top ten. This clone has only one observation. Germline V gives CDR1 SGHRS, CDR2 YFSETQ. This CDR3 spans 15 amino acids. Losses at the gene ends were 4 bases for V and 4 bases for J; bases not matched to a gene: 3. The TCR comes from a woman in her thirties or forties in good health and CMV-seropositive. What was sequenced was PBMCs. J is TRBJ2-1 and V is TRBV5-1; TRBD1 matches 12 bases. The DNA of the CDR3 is TGCGCCAGCAGCCCGGGACAGGGGGCTTACAATGAGCAGTTCTTC. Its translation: CASSPGQGAYNEQFF.